This T cell receptor beta chain was documented in a study of blood T cell repertoires in COVID-19. As for the study in general: Spain, Italy and the United States supplied samples that represented acute and convalescent COVID-19. Sources were T cells, B-cell-depleted T cells, or PBMCs; the material itself was cDNA or gDNA.

Sequenced by immunoSEQ multiplex PCR; TCRdb stores in-frame clones only, minus some. The table shows about 210,000 clones, with 85% to 90% occurring only once. The V end was cut by 6 bases, the J end by 3 bases, with 14 bases between. Germline lookup yields CDR1 MDHEN and CDR2 SYDVKM. CDR3 length: 14 amino acids. The source of this sequence is a man younger than 30 with active or convalescent COVID-19. Sequenced: peripheral blood. The chain combines TRBV28 with TRBJ1-2; perhaps TRBD1 as D (5 bases). The chain's CDR3 is CASSLPGVDYGYTF. The CDR3 nucleotides are TGTGCCAGCAGCCTACCGGGGGTCGACTATGGCTACACCTTC.